A selection of T cell receptor beta chains follows, all from one sample in a study of shared clonotypes between healthy human individuals. Using immunoSEQ multiplex PCR, the repertoire was profiled, and TCRdb retains in-frame clones only, with some absent. The sample lists approximately 840,000 clones; 95% to 97% were seen once. The sequenced material came from naive CD8+ T cells sorted from blood. These receptors were collected from a man aged 25 to 45 in good health. Each CDR3 is given with its conserved first and last residue. A D gene is named only where the DNA matches it firmly.

j_call: TRBJ2-3; d_call: -; v_call: TRBV13; cdr3_aa: CASSYRAVGTDTQYF
j_call: TRBJ2-7; d_call: -; v_call: TRBV5-4; cdr3_aa: CASSYGREWEQYF
j_call: TRBJ2-7; d_call: TRBD2; v_call: TRBV29-1; cdr3_aa: CSALGAGGPVPYEQYF
j_call: TRBJ1-1; d_call: -; v_call: TRBV29-1; cdr3_aa: CSVNLGRTGDRGTNTEAFF
j_call: TRBJ1-1; d_call: TRBD1; v_call: TRBV15; cdr3_aa: CATTGTGGLMAFF
j_call: TRBJ2-1; d_call: -; v_call: TRBV2; cdr3_aa: CASRAGDAGVGNNEQFF
j_call: TRBJ2-1; d_call: -; v_call: TRBV11-2; cdr3_aa: CASSRDLHKSSYNEQFF
j_call: TRBJ2-3; d_call: -; v_call: TRBV10-3; cdr3_aa: CAISTASTDTQYF
j_call: TRBJ2-2; d_call: -; v_call: TRBV4-3; cdr3_aa: CASSQAHPGSSGELFF
j_call: TRBJ2-7; d_call: -; v_call: TRBV11-2; cdr3_aa: CASSLTIYEQYF
j_call: TRBJ2-7; d_call: TRBD1; v_call: TRBV28; cdr3_aa: CASSLDRDSSYEQYF
j_call: TRBJ2-7; d_call: TRBD2; v_call: TRBV4-1; cdr3_aa: CASSPALAGEYEQYF
j_call: TRBJ1-1; d_call: -; v_call: TRBV7-9; cdr3_aa: CASSLEAGWNTEAFF
j_call: TRBJ2-1; d_call: -; v_call: TRBV6-1; cdr3_aa: CASGRDVSYNEQFF
j_call: TRBJ2-7; d_call: TRBD1; v_call: TRBV7-2; cdr3_aa: CASSLRTGKYEQYF
j_call: TRBJ2-2; d_call: -; v_call: TRBV18; cdr3_aa: CASSPFGYHTGELFF
j_call: TRBJ2-7; d_call: -; v_call: TRBV5-4; cdr3_aa: CASSLGDGRNSYEQYF
j_call: TRBJ1-5; d_call: -; v_call: TRBV30; cdr3_aa: CAWRDPGLQADYSNQPQHF
j_call: TRBJ2-5; d_call: TRBD1; v_call: TRBV6-5; cdr3_aa: CASSTAGTDQETQYF
j_call: TRBJ2-1; d_call: -; v_call: TRBV7-7; cdr3_aa: CASSLGVGTSYNEQFF
j_call: TRBJ1-5; d_call: -; v_call: TRBV5-8; cdr3_aa: CASSFNEPQHF
j_call: TRBJ2-4; d_call: -; v_call: TRBV27; cdr3_aa: CASSPKNIQYF